This paragraph covers one T cell receptor (beta chain) sequence. This record comes from a study of OX40 agonist ivuxolimab in advanced cancers. Sequenced by immunoSEQ multiplex PCR; TCRdb stores in-frame clones only, minus some. The sample lists about 20,000 clones, over 60% occurring once. The timepoints at which blood was sampled were baseline, cycle 4 day 1, and cycle 7 day 1. The receptor was isolated from an adult with an advanced solid tumor such as melanoma, head and neck, liver or kidney cancer. Sequencing used CD4+ or CD8+ T cells sorted from blood, obtained in a trial of the OX40 agonist ivuxolimab.

The CDR3 DNA reads TGTGCCAGCAGCGGGTTGACAGGGGCCGCCTACAATGAGCAGTTCTTC. It is translated as CASSGLTGAAYNEQFF. V gene TRBV5-6 combines with J gene TRBJ2-1; 8 nucleotides align to TRBD1. The trim removed 4 bases at V and 2 bases at J, leaving 8 bases unmatched. The germline V gene has CDR1 SGHDT and CDR2 YYEEEE. The CDR3 sequence is 16 residues long.